This T cell receptor beta chain stems from a study of blood T cell repertoires in COVID-19. Study-level background: Material from acute and convalescent COVID-19 was sourced from the United States, Italy and Spain.

Germline values: CDR1 MGHRA, CDR2 YSYEKL. Trimming removed 0 bases at V and 5 bases at J, with 13 bases between. The CDR3 length is 16 residues. Assay used: immunoSEQ multiplex PCR; TCRdb lists only in-frame clones, some missing. The sample carries about 400,000 clones, 70% to 90% recorded once. In assigning cohorts, the study relied on participant-reported clinical history. The sample comprised PBMCs or T cells enriched from blood (not recorded which). The source of this sequence is a woman between 35 and 50 years old with acute COVID-19. This sequence joins TRBV4-1 and TRBJ2-2, with a weak D call TRBD1 (6 bases). This CDR3 is CASSQDQDSRTGELFF. The DNA of the CDR3 is TGCGCCAGCAGCCAAGATCAGGACAGCCGAACCGGGGAGCTGTTTTTT.